This record covers a single T cell receptor (beta chain). Its antigen is unknown. The table came from immunoSEQ multiplex PCR; TCRdb's copy has only in-frame clones and leaves some out. Here the sample spans approximately 59,000 clones, approximately 90% being singletons. Blood specimens came from baseline, cycle 4 day 1, and cycle 7 day 1. CDR3 length: 13 amino acids. The germline gives CDR1 SNHLY, CDR2 FYNNEI. The V end lost 7 bases, the J end lost 5 bases, and 14 bases lay between the germline ends. This sample stems from a study of OX40 agonist ivuxolimab in advanced cancers. Study details: Enrolled patients in dose escalation had cancers that were hepatocellular carcinoma, melanoma, renal cell or head and neck cancer. Two cutaneous melanoma patients and one hepatocellular carcinoma patient, three in all, had partial responses.

Points from the study as a whole: Certain nonresponders likewise exhibited a low normalized T-cell clonal expansion.

The chain is built from TRBV2 and TRBJ1-1; D unresolved. The clonotype was recovered from an adult with an advanced solid tumor such as melanoma, head and neck, liver or kidney cancer. The sample was CD4+ or CD8+ T cells sorted from blood, taken in a trial of the OX40 agonist ivuxolimab. In nucleotides, the CDR3 is TGTGCCAGCAACATCGGTCGGGGAACTGAAGCTTTCTTT. This codes for CASNIGRGTEAFF.